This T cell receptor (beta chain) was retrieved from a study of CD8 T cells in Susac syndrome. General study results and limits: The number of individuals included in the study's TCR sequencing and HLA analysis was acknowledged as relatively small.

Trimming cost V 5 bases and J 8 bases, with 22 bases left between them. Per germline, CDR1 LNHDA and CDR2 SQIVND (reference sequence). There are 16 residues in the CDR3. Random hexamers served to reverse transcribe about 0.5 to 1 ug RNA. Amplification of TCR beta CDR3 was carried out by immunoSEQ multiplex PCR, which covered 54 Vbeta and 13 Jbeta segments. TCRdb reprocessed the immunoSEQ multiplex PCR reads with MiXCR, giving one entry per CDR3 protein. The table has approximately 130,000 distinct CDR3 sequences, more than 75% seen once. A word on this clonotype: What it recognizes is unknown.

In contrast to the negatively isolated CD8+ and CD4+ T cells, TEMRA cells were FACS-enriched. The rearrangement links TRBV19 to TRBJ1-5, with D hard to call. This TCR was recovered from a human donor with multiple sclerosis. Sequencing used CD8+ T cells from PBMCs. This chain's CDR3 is CASSLIVGRPVEPQHF. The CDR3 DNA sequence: TGTGCCAGTAGTCTGATCGTCGGGCGCCCGGTGGAGCCCCAGCATTTT.